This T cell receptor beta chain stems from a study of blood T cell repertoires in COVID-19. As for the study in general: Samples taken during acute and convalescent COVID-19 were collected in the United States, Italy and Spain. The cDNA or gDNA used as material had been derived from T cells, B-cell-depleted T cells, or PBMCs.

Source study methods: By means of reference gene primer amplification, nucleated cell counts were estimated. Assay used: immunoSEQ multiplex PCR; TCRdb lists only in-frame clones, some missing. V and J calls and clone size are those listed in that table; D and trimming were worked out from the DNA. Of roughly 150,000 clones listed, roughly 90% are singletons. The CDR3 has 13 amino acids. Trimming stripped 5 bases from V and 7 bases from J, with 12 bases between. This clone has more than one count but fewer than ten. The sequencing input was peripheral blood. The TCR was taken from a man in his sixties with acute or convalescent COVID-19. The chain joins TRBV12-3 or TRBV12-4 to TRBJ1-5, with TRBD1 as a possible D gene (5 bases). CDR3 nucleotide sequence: TGTGCCAGCAGTGGACAAGACTTGCAGCCCCAGCATTTT. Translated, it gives CASSGQDLQPQHF.